This TCR beta chain was identified during a study of blood T cell repertoires in COVID-19. As for the study in general: Samples representing acute and convalescent COVID-19 were sourced from the United States, Italy and Spain. The analysed material was cDNA or gDNA that came from T cells, B-cell-depleted T cells, or PBMCs.

Under the authors' procedure: Nucleated cell counts were estimated from reference gene primer amplification. TCRdb's copy holds only in-frame clones and misses some; the assay was immunoSEQ multiplex PCR. From that table come the V and J calls and clone size; the DNA was used to work out D and trimming. The repertoire holds more than 200,000 clones, roughly nine tenths seen once, with around 3% in the top ten. Input material: peripheral blood. This clonotype originated in a man younger than 30 with active or convalescent COVID-19.

CDR3 sequence reads: CASSNRVLNYGYTF. In nucleotides, the CDR3 is TGTGCCAGTAGTAACAGGGTTCTTAACTATGGCTACACCTTC. The V gene is TRBV19, the J gene TRBJ1-2; a weak D match, TRBD1 (6 bases). Germline values: CDR1 LNHDA, CDR2 SQIVND (reference sequence). Deletions cut 4 bases from V and 1 base from J, with 10 bases between. The CDR3 has 14 amino acids.